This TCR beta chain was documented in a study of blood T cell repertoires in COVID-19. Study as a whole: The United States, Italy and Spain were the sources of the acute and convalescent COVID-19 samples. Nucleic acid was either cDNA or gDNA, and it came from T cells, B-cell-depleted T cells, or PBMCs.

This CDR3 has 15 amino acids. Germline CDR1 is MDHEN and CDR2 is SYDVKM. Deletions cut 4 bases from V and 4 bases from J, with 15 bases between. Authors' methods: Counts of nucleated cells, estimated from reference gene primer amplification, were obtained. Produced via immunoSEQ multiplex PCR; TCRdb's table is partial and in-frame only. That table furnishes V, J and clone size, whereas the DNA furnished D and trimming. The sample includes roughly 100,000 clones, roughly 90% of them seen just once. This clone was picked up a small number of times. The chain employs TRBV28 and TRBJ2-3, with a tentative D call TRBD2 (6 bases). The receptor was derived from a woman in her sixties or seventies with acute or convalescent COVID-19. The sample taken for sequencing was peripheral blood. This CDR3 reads CASSSLGGGADTQYF. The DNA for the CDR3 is TGTGCCAGCAGTTCATTGGGAGGCGGCGCAGATACGCAGTATTTT. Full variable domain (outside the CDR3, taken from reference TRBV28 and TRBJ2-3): DVKVTQSSRYLVKRTGEKVFLECVQDMDHENMFWYRQDPGLGLRLIYFSYDVKMKEKGDIPEGYSVSREKKERFSLILESASTNQTSMYLCASSSLGGGADTQYFGPGTRLTVL.